This T cell receptor (beta chain) came from a study of OX40 agonist ivuxolimab in advanced cancers. Study-level information: Patients were dosed with the agonistic anti-OX40 (CD134) antibody ivuxolimab. A mean age of approximately 60 years, range roughly 20 to 90, was recorded, and approximately 85% were male. Prior anti-PD-1, anti-PD-L1 or anti-CTLA-4 therapy did not bar entry, and approximately 40% had some. Study-level findings and limits: At doses 0.1 to 3.0 mg/kg, CD4+ and CD8+ clones expanded.

Here immunoSEQ multiplex PCR was the method, and the copy in TCRdb shows in-frame clones only, minus some. The table has 70,000 to 85,000 clones, around 80% seen once; the top ten hold around 1.1%. This CDR3 region has 13 residues. Germline assignment: CDR1 LNHNV and CDR2 YYDKDF (reference sequence). V was clipped by 1 base and J by 9 bases, with 9 bases between them. As concerns this clone: Its specificity is unknown.

The sequence derives from an adult with an advanced solid tumor such as melanoma, head and neck, liver or kidney cancer. Material: CD4+ or CD8+ T cells sorted from blood, obtained in a trial of the OX40 agonist ivuxolimab. This rearrangement joins TRBV15 to TRBJ2-2; unclear D gene. CDR3 sequence reads: CATSRGQVWELFF. DNA for the CDR3: TGTGCCACCAGCAGAGGTCAGGTCTGGGAGCTGTTTTTT. The full variable domain, completed using reference TRBV15 and TRBJ2-2, is DAMVIQNPRYQVTQFGKPVTLSCSQTLNHNVMYWYQQKSSQAPKLLFHYYDKDFNNEADTPDNFQSRRPNTSFCFLDIRSPGLGDTAMYLCATSRGQVWELFFGEGSRLTVL.